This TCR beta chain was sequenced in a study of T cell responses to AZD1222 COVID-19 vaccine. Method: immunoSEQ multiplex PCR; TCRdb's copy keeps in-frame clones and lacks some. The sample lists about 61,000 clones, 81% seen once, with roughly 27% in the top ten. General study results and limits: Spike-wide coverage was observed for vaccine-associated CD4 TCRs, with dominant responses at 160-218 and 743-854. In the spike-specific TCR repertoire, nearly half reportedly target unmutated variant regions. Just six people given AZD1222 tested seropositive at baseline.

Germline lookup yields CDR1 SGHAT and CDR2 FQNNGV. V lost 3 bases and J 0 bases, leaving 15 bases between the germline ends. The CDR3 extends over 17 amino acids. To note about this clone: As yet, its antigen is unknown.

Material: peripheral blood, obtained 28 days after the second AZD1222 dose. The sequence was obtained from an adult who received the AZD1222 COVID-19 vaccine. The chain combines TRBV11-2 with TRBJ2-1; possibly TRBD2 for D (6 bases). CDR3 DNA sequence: TGTGCCAGCAGCTTGAATTCGGTCGGGAGCTCCTACAATGAGCAGTTCTTC. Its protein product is CASSLNSVGSSYNEQFF.